This passage covers 32 T cell receptor beta chains from one sample sequenced in a study of cytomegalovirus exposure and HLA in healthy donors. Researchers ran the PCR with 60 Vbeta and 13 Jbeta primers. This table comes from immunoSEQ multiplex PCR, and its TCRdb copy is limited to in-frame clones, with some not included. This sample has about 120,000 clones; more than 65% occur once, and the top ten carry around 4%. Specimen: PBMCs. These receptors were taken from a human donor in good health.

The rearrangement links TRBV19 to TRBJ2-5, with D possibly matching TRBD1 (5 bases). Germline CDR1 and CDR2: LNHDA and SQIVND (reference sequence). The CDR3 runs 14 residues. The V end was cut by 6 bases, the J end by 11 bases, with 22 bases between. The CDR3 sequence is CASRDPLISQEQYF. Written as DNA, the CDR3 is TGTGCCAGTAGGGATCCCCTCATTTCACAGGAGCAGTACTTC.

The CDR3 DNA sequence: TGTGCCAGCAAGAGGGTTGAGTCTGAAGCTTTCTTT. Translated: CASKRVESEAFF. This chain links TRBV2 with TRBJ1-1; D is undetermined. CDR1 and CDR2 from the germline V gene are SNHLY and FYNNEI. Trimming left V 7 bases short and J 6 bases short, with 12 bases between. CDR3 length: 12 residues.

The chain uses TRBV2 and TRBJ1-2; TRBD1 might be the D (5 bases). The V and J ends lost 1 base and 5 bases respectively, with 11 bases between them. Germline lookup yields CDR1 SNHLY and CDR2 FYNNEI. The CDR3 covers 14 residues. CDR3 DNA sequence: TGTGCCAGCAGTGAAGGGGGAGGGACTTATGGCTACACCTTC. Its protein product is CASSEGGGTYGYTF.

V is TRBV5-6 and J is TRBJ2-5, with TRBD2 matching over 9 bases. Gene TRBJ2-7 matches the end of the DNA better, so the J call may be wrong. The CDR3 is made up of 14 amino acids. Germline V gene lookup returns CDR1 SGHDT and CDR2 YYEEEE. In DNA, the CDR3 is TGTGCCAGCAGCTTGGGGACTAGCGACTACGAGCAGTACTTC. Its protein is CASSLGTSDYEQYF.

The CDR3 loop is CASSYRGAGPAYEQYF. The CDR3 coding sequence is TGTGCCAGCAGTTACCGGGGGGCAGGGCCGGCCTACGAGCAGTACTTC. The V and J genes are TRBV6-6 and TRBJ2-7, with D possibly matching TRBD2 (7 bases). Looked up from germline, CDR1 is MNHNY and CDR2 is SVGAGI (reference sequence). The V end was cut by 2 bases, the J end by 2 bases, with 16 bases between. The CDR3 has 16 residues.

The chain carries TRBV27 and TRBJ2-3; the match to TRBD2 covers 15 bases. The CDR3 is 17 residues long. Trimming took 4 bases from V and 4 from J; bases not matched to a gene: 6. Germline V CDR1 and CDR2: MNHEY, SMNVEV (reference sequence). CDR3: CASSSRTSGRAPDTQYF. The CDR3 region has the DNA TGTGCCAGCAGTTCACGGACTAGCGGGAGGGCCCCAGATACGCAGTATTTT.

The chain has TRBV6-4 and TRBJ2-1; 8 nucleotides match TRBD2. Looked up from germline, CDR1 is MRHNA and CDR2 is SNTAGT. The CDR3 is 15 residues long. Trimming cost V 3 bases and J 2 bases; bases outside gene matches: 3. The CDR3 DNA reads as TGTGCCAGCAGTGAACTAGCGGAGACCTACAATGAGCAGTTCTTC. This sequence encodes CASSELAETYNEQFF.

The rearrangement links TRBV28 to TRBJ1-1; no clear D. Germline assignment: CDR1 MDHEN and CDR2 SYDVKM. This CDR3 contains 13 residues. V was pared by 5 bases and J by 2 bases, with 9 bases between. CDR3 coding DNA: TGTGCCAGCAGTCCCCGGAGCAACACTGAAGCTTTCTTT. It is translated as CASSPRSNTEAFF.

V and J are TRBV18 and TRBJ1-1; 10 bases align to TRBD1. The CDR3 is made up of 14 amino acids. Germline CDR1 is KGHSH and CDR2 is LQKENI. V lost 5 bases to trimming and J lost 7 bases; unmatched junction nucleotides: 7. The CDR3 is CASSLSGTGVEAFF. The CDR3 bases are TGTGCCAGCTCATTGTCCGGGACAGGGGTTGAAGCTTTCTTT.

In its sample, this clone was seen a few times. The rearrangement joins TRBV18 to TRBJ1-1; the D is unclear. CDR3 length: 13 amino acids. Trimming cost V 1 base and J 3 bases, with 6 bases left between them. Germline CDR1 is KGHSH and CDR2 is LQKENI. The CDR3 bases are TGTGCCAGCTCACCACAACAAGACACTGAAGCTTTCTTT. It codes for CASSPQQDTEAFF.

The genes are TRBV19 and TRBJ2-1, with 14 bases fitting TRBD2. The V and J ends lost 6 bases and 7 bases, in that order; junction bases with no gene match: 8. Per germline, CDR1 LNHDA and CDR2 SQIVND (reference sequence). This CDR3 has 16 amino acids. The CDR3 DNA reads TGTGCCAGTAGCAAGTCCGGGACTAGCGGGAGTAATGAGCAGTTCTTC. It encodes CASSKSGTSGSNEQFF.

The genes are TRBV18 and TRBJ1-1, with D possibly matching TRBD1 (5 bases). Trimming removed 5 bases from V and 1 base from J, with 14 bases in between. From germline, CDR1 is KGHSH and CDR2 LQKENI. The CDR3 totals 15 residues. In DNA form, the CDR3 reads TGTGCCAGCTCAATGGGGCAGGGTCAGAACACTGAAGCTTTCTTT. Protein: CASSMGQGQNTEAFF. The full variable domain, rest sourced from reference TRBV18 and TRBJ1-1, is NAGVMQNPRHLVRRRGQEARLRCSPMKGHSHVYWYRQLPEEGLKFMVYLQKENIIDESGMPKERFSAEFPKEGPSILRIQQVVRGDSAAYFCASSMGQGQNTEAFFGQGTRLTVV.

This clone was found a few times. The J gene is TRBJ1-4, the V gene TRBV11-2; 7 nucleotides agree with TRBD1. The V segment lost 5 bases and the J segment 8 bases; nucleotides outside the gene matches: 8. This CDR3 has 14 residues. Germline V CDR1 and CDR2: SGHAT, FQNNGV. The CDR3, as DNA: TGTGCCAGCAGCCCTGACAGGGTTGACGAAAAACTGTTTTTT. Translated, it gives CASSPDRVDEKLFF.

This chain connects TRBV19 to TRBJ2-3; 9 bases line up with TRBD1. Per the germline V gene, CDR1 is LNHDA and CDR2 is SQIVND (reference sequence). This CDR3 region has 16 residues. V trimming: 5 bases; J trimming: 0 bases; junction bases outside the gene matches: 6. This CDR3 reads CASSVPGTGSTDTQYF. The CDR3 DNA follows: TGTGCCAGTAGTGTGCCCGGGACAGGGAGCACAGATACGCAGTATTTT.

This clone is a singleton in its sample. The chain is built from TRBV5-8 and TRBJ2-7; D might be TRBD2 (5 bases). This CDR3 spans 13 amino acids. V lost 4 bases and J lost 2, with 10 bases in between. Germline loops: CDR1 SGHTS, CDR2 YDEGEE. CDR3 sequence: CASSNDGTYEQYF. In DNA form, the CDR3 reads TGTGCCAGCAGCAATGACGGGACCTACGAGCAGTACTTC.

The chain is built from TRBV28 and TRBJ2-2, with D possibly matching TRBD1 (6 bases). CDR3 length: 15 residues. Trimming stripped 6 bases from V and 5 bases from J, with 16 bases between. Germline V gene sequence: CDR1 MDHEN, CDR2 SYDVKM. CDR3 coding DNA: TGTGCCAGCAGGACCGGGACATTGAAGACCGGGGAGCTGTTTTTT. Translating gives CASRTGTLKTGELFF.

DNA of the CDR3: TGTGCCAGCAGTCGCGGGAGACGGCAGGAGACCCAGTACTTC. Translated: CASSRGRRQETQYF. J is TRBJ2-5 and V is TRBV6-5, with 7 bases identical to TRBD2. CDR1 is MNHEY and CDR2 is SVGAGI in the germline V gene. V shed 5 bases, J shed 5 bases, and the junction held 8 bases outside the gene matches. CDR3 length: 14 amino acids.

This chain uses TRBV7-9 with TRBJ1-5; 8 bases match TRBD1. This CDR3 spans 15 amino acids. Germline-derived CDR1 and CDR2 are SEHNR and FQNEAQ (reference sequence). Trimming removed 5 bases from V and 5 bases from J; junction bases left unmatched: 8. The CDR3 region has the DNA TGTGCCAGCAGCCCAGGACAGGGTGAATATCAGCCCCAGCATTTT. It codes for CASSPGQGEYQPQHF.

The J gene is TRBJ1-3, the V gene TRBV14, with 9 bases identical to TRBD1. This CDR3 has 15 residues. V lost 4 bases and J lost 8; bases outside the gene matches: 9. CDR1 SGHDN and CDR2 FVKESK come from the germline V gene. The CDR3 here is CASSLAWTGVDTIYF. The CDR3 nucleotides read TGTGCCAGCAGCCTCGCTTGGACAGGGGTGGACACCATATATTTT.

The genes are TRBV7-8 and TRBJ2-5; D unclear. This CDR3 is built from 16 residues. CDR1 is SGHVS and CDR2 is FQNEAQ in the germline V gene. Between the trimmed V and J ends, which lost 1 base and 2 bases, there was a span of 14 bases. The chain's CDR3 is CASSLEIGRSQETQYF. For the CDR3, the DNA is TGTGCCAGCAGCTTAGAAATCGGCAGGTCTCAAGAGACCCAGTACTTC. Full variable domain (missing parts from reference TRBV7-8 and TRBJ2-5): GAGVSQSPRYKVAKRGQDVALRCDPISGHVSLFWYQQALGQGPEFLTYFQNEAQLDKSGLPSDRFFAERPEGSVSTLKIQRTQQEDSAVYLCASSLEIGRSQETQYFGPGTRLLVL.

J is TRBJ2-7 and V is TRBV28; D call uncertain. The CDR3 covers 10 residues. Germline-derived CDR1 and CDR2 are MDHEN and SYDVKM. V was pared by 5 bases and J by 6 bases, with 5 bases between. CDR3 sequence reads: CASSLGEQYF. The CDR3 coding sequence is TGTGCCAGCAGTCTCGGCGAGCAGTACTTC.

The chain couples TRBV19 to TRBJ2-2; 7 bases line up with TRBD1. This CDR3 is 16 amino acids long. Germline values: CDR1 LNHDA, CDR2 SQIVND (reference sequence). The V segment lost 6 bases and the J segment 0 bases; nucleotides outside the gene matches: 7. CDR3 amino acids: CASRRDSLSNTGELFF. For the CDR3, the DNA is TGTGCCAGTAGACGGGACAGCCTTTCGAACACCGGGGAGCTGTTTTTT.

This rearrangement joins TRBV5-1 to TRBJ2-5; maybe TRBD2 (6 bases). Trimming pared 2 bases from V and 4 bases from J, leaving 18 bases between. CDR3 length: 16 residues. Germline CDR1 reads SGHRS; CDR2 reads YFSETQ. The CDR3, as DNA: TGCGCCAGCAGCTTATTTAATTCGGGGACTGGAGAGACCCAGTACTTC. Its translation is CASSLFNSGTGETQYF.

The chain joins TRBV13 to TRBJ2-7; possible D gene TRBD2, 5 bases. The CDR3 is made up of 16 amino acids. V lost 1 base and J 0 bases, leaving 13 bases between the germline ends. Germline V lookup: CDR1 PRHDT, CDR2 FYEKMQ (reference sequence). This CDR3 is CASSLVRAQSSYEQYF. The CDR3 DNA reads TGTGCCAGCAGCTTAGTGAGGGCGCAAAGCTCCTACGAGCAGTACTTC.

The chain recombines TRBV5-4 with TRBJ2-5, with D unresolved. This CDR3 has 14 amino acids. CDR1 and CDR2 (germline): SGHNT, YYREEE (reference sequence). Trimming removed 0 bases from V and 5 bases from J, with 11 bases in between. The CDR3: CASSLAGRAETQYF. The CDR3 DNA reads as TGTGCCAGCAGCTTGGCCGGCCGAGCGGAGACCCAGTACTTC.

The chain recombines TRBV5-6 with TRBJ1-4; D is unclear. Germline CDR1 and CDR2: SGHDT and YYEEEE. The V and J ends lost 0 bases and 1 base respectively, with 7 bases between them. CDR3 length equals 15 residues. In DNA form, the CDR3 reads TGTGCCAGCAGCTTGGCGCGAGGAACTAATGAAAAACTGTTTTTT. It encodes CASSLARGTNEKLFF.

The chain has TRBV28 and TRBJ1-4; no reliable D call. V was pared by 7 bases and J by 4 bases, with 16 bases between. The CDR3 is made up of 15 amino acids. Germline V CDR1 and CDR2: MDHEN, SYDVKM. CDR3 residues: CASTRPGALNEKLFF. The CDR3 bases are TGTGCCAGCACACGCCCGGGAGCTCTTAATGAAAAACTGTTTTTT.

The chain combines TRBV18 with TRBJ1-1; D gene ambiguous. V lost 1 base, J lost 3 bases, and 9 bases lay in between. CDR3 length: 14 residues. Germline V gives CDR1 KGHSH, CDR2 LQKENI. CDR3 sequence: CASSPLRGDTEAFF. DNA for the CDR3: TGTGCCAGCTCACCACTTCGAGGAGACACTGAAGCTTTCTTT.

The rearrangement uses TRBV19 and TRBJ1-2; D may be TRBD1 (5 bases). The germline V and J ends were trimmed by 3 bases and 5 bases, with 10 bases remaining between them. CDR3 length equals 13 residues. The V gene's germline CDR1 is LNHDA and CDR2 SQIVND (reference sequence). The CDR3 DNA is TGTGCCAGTAGTATGGGGCAGGGTTATGGCTACACCTTC. Translation: CASSMGQGYGYTF.

The J gene is TRBJ2-1, the V gene TRBV5-4; D may be TRBD2 (5 bases). Germline values: CDR1 SGHNT, CDR2 YYREEE (reference sequence). V lost 3 bases, J lost 5 bases, and 15 bases lay in between. This CDR3 comprises 15 residues. The CDR3 here is CASSSPYGSDNEQFF. In DNA form, the CDR3 reads TGTGCCAGCAGCTCCCCCTATGGGAGTGACAATGAGCAGTTCTTC.

J is TRBJ2-2 and V is TRBV5-1, with TRBD2 matching 7 bases. Germline CDR1 SGHRS, CDR2 YFSETQ. The CDR3 spans 16 residues. With V trimmed by 4 bases and J by 5 bases, 11 bases remained unmatched. The chain's CDR3 is CASSPLLAADTGELFF. DNA of the CDR3: TGCGCCAGCAGCCCACTCCTAGCGGCCGATACCGGGGAGCTGTTTTTT.

The J gene is TRBJ2-1, the V gene TRBV5-1; TRBD1 agrees at 8 bases. Looked up from germline, CDR1 is SGHRS and CDR2 is YFSETQ. This CDR3 region has 15 residues. The junction had 7 bases not matched to a gene; V was cut back by 4 bases and J by 4 bases. DNA of the CDR3: TGCGCCAGCAGCCCCGGACAGGGCGGGTACAATGAGCAGTTCTTC. Amino acid sequence: CASSPGQGGYNEQFF.